Listed here is a single T cell receptor (beta chain). Its matching antigen is unknown. The CMV serostatus of this donor was not recorded. This CDR3 region has 14 residues. V lost 0 bases and J lost 6, with 9 bases in between. The study ran its PCR with 60 Vbeta and 13 Jbeta primers. Original processing notes: Approximately 83 million unique TCR beta chains, some 11 million shared, were counted in a later analysis. The assay was immunoSEQ multiplex PCR, and TCRdb's table has in-frame clones only and misses some. From that table come the V and J calls and clone size; the DNA was used to work out D and trimming. This table holds around 130,000 clones, approximately 78% found once. This specimen belongs to a study of cytomegalovirus exposure and HLA in healthy donors. Study-level points and caveats: Among TCR beta chains, those listed as cytomegalovirus-associated numbered fewer than 200. TCR beta chain V- and J-gene trimming was linked, in a later analysis, to a missense variant in DCLRE1C.

Material for sequencing was PBMCs. The chain has TRBV6-7 and TRBJ2-1, with D possibly matching TRBD1 (6 bases). TRBV6-7 qualifies as an ORF whose function is uncertain. The TCR comes from a human donor in good health. This CDR3 is CASSYSKGGNEQFF. CDR3 coding DNA: TGTGCCAGCAGTTACTCGAAAGGGGGCAATGAGCAGTTCTTC.